Below are 26 T cell receptor beta chains sequenced from a single sample in a study of shared clonotypes between healthy human individuals. Libraries were prepared by immunoSEQ multiplex PCR; TCRdb keeps only in-frame clonotypes and omits some of them. The sample gives millions of clones, 90% to 95% of which show up once; roughly 0.13% is in the top ten. The source material was naive CD4+ T cells sorted from blood. Subset noted: CD45RA+ positively selected. The receptors originated from a man aged 18 to 30 in good health.

The CDR3 loop is CASSPREVVNTEAFF. CDR3 nucleotide sequence: TGTGCCAGCAGCCCCCGAGAAGTCGTGAACACTGAAGCTTTCTTT. The V call is TRBV14, the J call TRBJ1-1; no clear D. Germline-derived CDR1 and CDR2 are SGHDN and FVKESK. Trimming took off 4 bases at V and 0 bases at J, with 12 bases between the two ends. This CDR3 region has 15 residues.

This chain connects TRBV5-6 to TRBJ2-2; 8 bases fit TRBD1. This CDR3 has 17 amino acids. V lost 2 bases to trimming and J lost 4 bases; unmatched junction nucleotides: 10. The germline V gene has CDR1 SGHDT and CDR2 YYEEEE. The CDR3: CASSFDRGGDSTGELFF. CDR3 sequence (DNA): TGTGCCAGCAGCTTTGACAGGGGAGGAGATAGCACCGGGGAGCTGTTTTTT.

Only one count was recorded for this clone. This chain connects TRBV11-3 to TRBJ1-1; D gene uncertain. V lost 5 bases to trimming and J lost 9 bases, with 16 bases between them. CDR1 is SGHNT and CDR2 is YENEEA in the germline V gene. The CDR3 spans 13 residues. CDR3 amino acids: CASSQTPGSQAFF. The CDR3 DNA reads TGTGCCAGCAGCCAAACCCCCGGGTCTCAAGCTTTCTTT.

The chain couples TRBV14 to TRBJ2-7; D not certain. The V gene lost 9 bases and the J gene lost 5 bases, with 11 bases spanning the gap. The CDR3 is 11 amino acids. The germline V gene has CDR1 SGHDN and CDR2 FVKESK. CDR3 residues: CASGQRHEQYF. CDR3 in DNA: TGTGCCAGTGGCCAGAGGCACGAGCAGTACTTC. Looking up the rest from reference TRBV14 and TRBJ2-7 gives the full variable domain: EAGVTQFPSHSVIEKGQTVTLRCDPISGHDNLYWYRRVMGKEIKFLLHFVKESKQDESGMPNNRFLAERTGGTYSTLKVQPAELEDSGVYFCASGQRHEQYFGPGTRLTVT.

V and J are TRBV6-5 and TRBJ2-7; D possibly matches TRBD1 or TRBD2 (6 bases each). CDR1 and CDR2 (germline): MNHEY, SVGAGI. Trimming took 6 bases from V and 1 from J, leaving 13 bases between them. This CDR3 is built from 14 residues. Here the CDR3 DNA reads TGTGCCAGCAGGAGGGGGGCCCAGTCCTACGAGCAGTACTTC. As protein: CASRRGAQSYEQYF.

As concerns this clone: Within the sample, other DNA sequences also encode this same CDR3. V usage is TRBV18 and J usage is TRBJ1-5; weak D call: TRBD1 (6 bases). Looked up from germline, CDR1 is KGHSH and CDR2 is LQKENI. Trimming cost V 6 bases and J 5 bases, with 11 bases left between them. The CDR3 is 13 amino acids. The CDR3, as DNA: TGTGCCAGCTCTGGGGGGCCCGATCAGCCCCAGCATTTT. It encodes CASSGGPDQPQHF.

The CDR3 region has the DNA TGTGCCAGCAGCTTAAACCCCGGGACAGTCAGATCCTACGAGCAGTACTTC. Its protein product is CASSLNPGTVRSYEQYF. V is TRBV11-2 and J is TRBJ2-7; 7 bases map to TRBD1. Germline assignment: CDR1 SGHAT and CDR2 FQNNGV. V dropped 2 bases and J dropped 1; count of bases not matched to a gene: 11. This CDR3 is 17 amino acids long. Full variable domain (missing parts from reference TRBV11-2 and TRBJ2-7): EAGVAQSPRYKIIEKRQSVAFWCNPISGHATLYWYQQILGQGPKLLIQFQNNGVVDDSQLPKDRFSAERLKGVDSTLKIQPAKLEDSAVYLCASSLNPGTVRSYEQYFGPGTRLTVT.

This rearrangement joins TRBV7-2 to TRBJ2-1, with D unresolved. The germline V gene has CDR1 SGHTA and CDR2 FQGNSA. This CDR3 has 12 amino acids. V was shortened by 6 bases and J by 12 bases, with 15 bases between the two germline ends. The CDR3 DNA reads TGTGCCAGCAGTCGTAGTACCCTAAGGCAGTTCTTC. Translating it yields CASSRSTLRQFF.

V gene TRBV5-5 combines with J gene TRBJ2-7; D is perhaps TRBD1 (7 bases). Trimming stripped 4 bases from V and 2 bases from J, with 16 bases between. CDR3 size: 15 residues. Germline V lookup: CDR1 SGHKS, CDR2 YYEKEE (reference sequence). Here the CDR3 reads CASSAQGGPAYEQYF. The DNA for the CDR3 is TGTGCCAGCAGCGCTCAGGGGGGCCCTGCCTACGAGCAGTACTTC.

The J gene is TRBJ1-2, the V gene TRBV28; D possibly corresponds to TRBD1 (6 bases). Germline V gene data show CDR1 as MDHEN and CDR2 as SYDVKM. Trimming shortened V by 2 bases and J by 3 bases, and 10 bases separated the two germline ends. This CDR3 spans 14 amino acids. The chain's CDR3 is CASSLGGQHYGYTF. The CDR3 DNA sequence: TGTGCCAGCAGTTTAGGGGGGCAGCACTATGGCTACACCTTC.

V usage is TRBV7-2 and J usage is TRBJ2-5; 8 positions agree with TRBD2. The CDR3 is made up of 12 amino acids. In germline, CDR1 is SGHTA, CDR2 FQGNSA. J gave up 7 bases and V 9 bases, and 7 bases lay outside the gene matches. As DNA, the CDR3 is TGTGCCAGTCGCGGGGGGTTTTTGACCCAGTACTTC. Translated, it gives CASRGGFLTQYF.

J is TRBJ2-7 and V is TRBV5-6; 8 bases align to TRBD1. V shed 3 bases, J shed 4 bases, and the junction held 12 bases outside the gene matches. Germline-derived CDR1 and CDR2 are SGHDT and YYEEEE. The length of the CDR3 is 16 residues. This CDR3 reads CASSSKGTGDRYEQYF. CDR3 nucleotides: TGTGCCAGCAGCTCCAAAGGGACAGGCGACCGATACGAGCAGTACTTC.

J is TRBJ1-2 and V is TRBV29-1; possibly TRBD1 for D (6 bases). V shed 3 bases and J shed 6 bases, with 14 bases lying between them. The germline V gene encodes CDR1 SQVTM and CDR2 ANQGSEA. The CDR3 spans 13 residues. CDR3 sequence: CSVDPRQVDGYTF. DNA for the CDR3: TGCAGCGTTGACCCCCGACAGGTTGATGGCTACACCTTC.

The chain joins TRBV2 to TRBJ2-7, with D perhaps TRBD1 or TRBD2 (5 bases each). Germline V gene sequence: CDR1 SNHLY, CDR2 FYNNEI. The CDR3 sequence is 16 residues long. The V and J ends lost 1 base and 1 base respectively, with 14 bases between them. CDR3 sequence: CASSEDGTSLSYEQYF. CDR3 coding DNA: TGTGCCAGCAGTGAAGACGGGACGTCGCTATCCTACGAGCAGTACTTC.

As regards this clone: The same CDR3 is also encoded by other DNA sequences in this sample. The chain couples TRBV5-4 to TRBJ1-6; D not resolved. The germline CDR1 and CDR2 sequences are SGHNT and YYREEE (reference sequence). V shed 4 bases and J shed 7 bases, with 6 bases lying between them. CDR3 length: 12 amino acids. The CDR3 protein is CASSLDNSPLHF. For the CDR3, the DNA is TGTGCCAGCAGCCTAGACAATTCACCCCTCCACTTT.

The rearrangement uses TRBV6-5 and TRBJ1-2, with D unclear. The germline V gene encodes CDR1 MNHEY and CDR2 SVGAGI. V was pared by 0 bases and J by 13 bases, with 15 bases between. The CDR3 loop spans 13 amino acids. CDR3: CASSYSMGGGITF. DNA of the CDR3: TGTGCCAGCAGTTACTCGATGGGAGGAGGGATCACCTTC.

The chain couples TRBV7-2 to TRBJ1-6; 9 bases match TRBD1. The CDR3 has 15 amino acids. After removal of 3 bases from V and 9 bases from J, the junction contained 6 bases not matched to a gene. The germline V gene has CDR1 SGHTA and CDR2 FQGNSA. The CDR3 DNA sequence: TGTGCCAGCAGCTTCCGGGACAGGGAGGCTTCACCCCTCCACTTT. Encoded protein: CASSFRDREASPLHF.

The chain employs TRBV10-3 and TRBJ1-5; D ambiguous. The CDR3 loop spans 13 amino acids. V lost 0 bases and J 12 bases, leaving 12 bases between the germline ends. Looked up from germline, CDR1 is ENHRY and CDR2 is SYGVKD. The CDR3 loop is CAISESGLEGQHF. CDR3 bases: TGTGCCATCAGTGAGTCGGGATTGGAGGGCCAGCATTTT.

The chain links TRBV4-3 to TRBJ2-1; TRBD2 agrees at 8 bases. The V segment lost 2 bases and the J segment 8 bases; nucleotides outside the gene matches: 14. Germline V CDR1 and CDR2: LGHNA, YSLEER. The CDR3 length is 17 residues. The CDR3 DNA sequence: TGCGCCAGCAGCCAAAGATTTCTACCGGGAGGGCCCGATGAGCAGTTCTTC. Amino acid sequence: CASSQRFLPGGPDEQFF.

The chain has TRBV15 and TRBJ2-1; 8 positions agree with TRBD2. Germline V gene sequence: CDR1 LNHNV, CDR2 YYDKDF (reference sequence). The CDR3 totals 15 residues. V trimming: 6 bases; J trimming: 5 bases; junction bases outside the gene matches: 9. The CDR3 nucleotides are TGTGCCACCAGGGAGGTGGGGCGGGGGGACAATGAGCAGTTCTTC. Translating gives CATREVGRGDNEQFF.

This chain joins TRBV7-2 and TRBJ2-1; 8 bases fit TRBD2. Germline lookup yields CDR1 SGHTA and CDR2 FQGNSA. V lost 5 bases and J lost 0; bases outside the gene matches: 6. CDR3 length equals 16 residues. CDR3 sequence reads: CASSGSGVVSYNEQFF. CDR3 DNA sequence: TGTGCCAGCAGCGGTAGCGGGGTGGTCTCCTACAATGAGCAGTTCTTC.

As regards this clone: This may be a read error: a much more frequent sequence differs by one nucleotide. The chain links TRBV2 to TRBJ2-7; 10 bases match TRBD2. The CDR3 is 16 residues long. Germline values: CDR1 SNHLY, CDR2 FYNNEI. After removal of 6 bases from V and 3 bases from J, the junction contained 11 bases not matched to a gene. CDR3 amino acids: CASSPSTSGSIYEQYF. In DNA, the CDR3 is TGTGCCAGCAGCCCCTCGACTAGCGGGTCTATCTACGAGCAGTACTTC.

This clone was counted at least ten times. The gene calls are TRBV7-2 and TRBJ1-6; 7 bases are shared with TRBD1. The germline V gene encodes CDR1 SGHTA and CDR2 FQGNSA. The CDR3 has 15 amino acids. With V trimmed by 5 bases and J by 6 bases, 7 bases remained unmatched. The CDR3 protein is CASSPDRLANSPLHF. DNA of the CDR3: TGTGCCAGCAGCCCGGACAGGCTGGCTAATTCACCCCTCCACTTT.

The chain carries TRBV10-3 and TRBJ2-5; 11 nucleotides agree with TRBD2. Trimming cost V 2 bases and J 5 bases; bases outside gene matches: 7. Germline loops: CDR1 ENHRY, CDR2 SYGVKD. The CDR3 consists of 16 residues. CDR3: CAISERTSGFEETQYF. The DNA for the CDR3 is TGTGCCATCAGTGAGAGGACTAGCGGGTTTGAGGAGACCCAGTACTTC.

The J gene is TRBJ2-7, the V gene TRBV5-1, with 11 bases that match TRBD2. Trimming took 0 bases from V and 2 from J; bases not matched to a gene: 4. The CDR3 is 16 amino acids. CDR1 is SGHRS, CDR2 YFSETQ, per germline. CDR3 in amino acids: CASSLGTSGSTYEQYF. DNA for the CDR3: TGCGCCAGCAGCTTGGGGACTAGCGGGTCCACCTACGAGCAGTACTTC. Full variable domain (missing parts from reference TRBV5-1 and TRBJ2-7): KAGVTQTPRYLIKTRGQQVTLSCSPISGHRSVSWYQQTPGQGLQFLFEYFSETQRNKGNFPGRFSGRQFSNSRSEMNVSTLELGDSALYLCASSLGTSGSTYEQYFGPGTRLTVT.

The V gene is TRBV18, the J gene TRBJ1-1, with 9 bases identical to TRBD1. There are 16 residues in the CDR3. V shed 0 bases, J shed 5 bases, and the junction held 7 bases outside the gene matches. Germline V CDR1 and CDR2: KGHSH, LQKENI. In nucleotides, the CDR3 is TGTGCCAGCTCACCACCGGGACAGGGCCCGGGGACTGAAGCTTTCTTT. Translation: CASSPPGQGPGTEAFF.